This T cell receptor beta chain was captured in a study of blood T cell repertoires in COVID-19. Study background: T cells, B-cell-depleted T cells, or PBMCs provided the cDNA or gDNA that served as material.

Assay: immunoSEQ multiplex PCR; the TCRdb copy retains only in-frame clones and omits some. The sample lists about 200,000 clones, approximately 88% occurring once. This clone was picked up a small number of times. Sequenced sample: peripheral blood. This sequence was found in a man in his forties or fifties with acute or convalescent COVID-19.

The CDR3 sequence: CASSRTGGNSPLHF. The CDR3 DNA follows: TGTGCCAGCAGTCGGACAGGCGGTAATTCACCCCTCCACTTT. V gene TRBV6-5 combines with J gene TRBJ1-6; 7 bases agree with TRBD1. This CDR3 has 14 residues. Germline V lookup: CDR1 MNHEY, CDR2 SVGAGI. J was trimmed by 6 bases and V by 5 bases; bases with no gene match: 4.